Listed below are T cell receptor beta chains from one sample, sequenced in a study of spatial heterogeneity in lung cancer. MiXCR, run by TCRdb on the 5' RACE reads, gives a single entry per CDR3 protein. The sample has roughly 10,000 distinct CDR3 sequences; around 11% are singletons. Material: lung tumor tissue, obtained at surgery. The source of these receptors is a female donor with early-stage non-small cell lung cancer. Both conserved end residues are part of each CDR3. A D gene is named only where the DNA matches it firmly. Only part of the rows carry a size: once, few, many, or a class if the clone is expanded.

v_gene	d_gene	abundance	j_gene	CDR3nt	CDR3aa
TRBV20-1	TRBD2	few	TRBJ2-1	TGCAGTGCTAGAGAGACGGGAGCGGGGGCCTCTGAGCAGTTCTTC	CSARETGAGASEQFF
TRBV20-1	-	few	TRBJ1-1	TGCAGTGCTAGAGAACACAGTATGAACACTGAAGTTTTCTTT	CSAREHSMNTEVFF
TRBV28	-	-	TRBJ2-5	TGTGCCAGCAGTTGGGGGGACTCCCAAGAGACCCAGTACTTC	CASSWGDSQETQYF
TRBV5-1	-	many	TRBJ1-1	TGCGCCAGCAGCTTGGCAGGGAACACTGAAGCTTTCTTT	CASSLAGNTEAFF
TRBV12-3/TRBV12-4	-	-	TRBJ1-5	TGTGCCACCAGTTTCTACAGTGGCGGTCAGCCCCAGCATTTT	CATSFYSGGQPQHF
TRBV27	-	-	TRBJ2-1	TGTGCCAGCAGTTATTTCTCCTACAATGAGCAGTTCTTC	CASSYFSYNEQFF
TRBV7-9	-	-	TRBJ1-2	TGTGCCAGCAGCTTACAGGCGATATTCTATGGCTACACCTTC	CASSLQAIFYGYTF
TRBV19	TRBD2	medium-sized	TRBJ2-1	TGTGCCAGTAGTATTGTAGCGGGGGGATTCTACAATGAGCAGTTCTTC	CASSIVAGGFYNEQFF
TRBV7-2	-	-	TRBJ2-7	TGTGCCAGCAGCTTAGCAGGGGGGTTAGACTACGAGCAGTACTTC	CASSLAGGLDYEQYF
TRBV2	-	-	TRBJ2-4	TGTGCCAGCAGCGAAGACAGACTCCTAGACAAAAACATTCAGTACTTC	CASSEDRLLDKNIQYF
TRBV5-1	TRBD1	many	TRBJ2-3	TGCGCCAGCAGCCCCGGGACAGGGGGGGGAGATACGCAGTATTTT	CASSPGTGGGDTQYF